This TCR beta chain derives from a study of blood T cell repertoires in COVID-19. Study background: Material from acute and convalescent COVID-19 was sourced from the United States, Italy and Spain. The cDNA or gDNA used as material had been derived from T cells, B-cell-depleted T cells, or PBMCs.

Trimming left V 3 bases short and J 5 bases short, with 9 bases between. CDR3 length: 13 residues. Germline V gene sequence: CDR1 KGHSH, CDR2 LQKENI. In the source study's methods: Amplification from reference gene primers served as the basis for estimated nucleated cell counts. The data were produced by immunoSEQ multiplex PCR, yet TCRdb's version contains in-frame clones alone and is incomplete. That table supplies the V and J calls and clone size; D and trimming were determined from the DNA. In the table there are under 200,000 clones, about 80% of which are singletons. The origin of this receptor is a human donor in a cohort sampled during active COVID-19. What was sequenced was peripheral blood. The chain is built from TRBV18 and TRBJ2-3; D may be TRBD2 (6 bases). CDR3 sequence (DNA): TGTGCCAGCTCACCCCCGGGGGAAGATACGCAGTATTTT. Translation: CASSPPGEDTQYF.